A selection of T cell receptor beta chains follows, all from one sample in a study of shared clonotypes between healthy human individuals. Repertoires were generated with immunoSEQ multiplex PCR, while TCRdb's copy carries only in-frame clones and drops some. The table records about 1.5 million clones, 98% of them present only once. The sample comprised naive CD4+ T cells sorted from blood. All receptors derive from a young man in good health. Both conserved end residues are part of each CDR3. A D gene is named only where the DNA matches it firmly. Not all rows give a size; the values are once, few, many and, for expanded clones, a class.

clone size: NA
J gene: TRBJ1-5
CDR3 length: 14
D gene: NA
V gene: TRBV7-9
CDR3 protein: CASSLASSNQPQHF
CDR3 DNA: TGTGCCAGCAGCTTAGCCAGTTCCAATCAGCCCCAGCATTTT

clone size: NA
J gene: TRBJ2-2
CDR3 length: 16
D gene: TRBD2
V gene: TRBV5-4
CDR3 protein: CASSLASGRAPGELFF
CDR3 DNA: TGTGCCAGCAGCTTGGCTAGCGGGAGGGCCCCCGGGGAGCTGTTTTTT

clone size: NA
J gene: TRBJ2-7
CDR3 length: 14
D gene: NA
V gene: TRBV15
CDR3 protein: CATSRDQNGYEQYF
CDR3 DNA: TGTGCCACCAGCAGAGATCAAAACGGCTACGAGCAGTACTTC

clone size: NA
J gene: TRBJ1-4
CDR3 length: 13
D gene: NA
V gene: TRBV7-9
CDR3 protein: CASSLGVGEKLFF
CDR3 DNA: TGTGCCAGCAGCTTAGGGGTTGGTGAAAAACTGTTTTTT

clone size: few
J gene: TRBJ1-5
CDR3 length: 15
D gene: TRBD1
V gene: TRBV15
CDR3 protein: CATSRGTGRNQPQHF
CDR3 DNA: TGTGCCACCAGCAGGGGGACAGGCCGCAATCAGCCCCAGCATTTT

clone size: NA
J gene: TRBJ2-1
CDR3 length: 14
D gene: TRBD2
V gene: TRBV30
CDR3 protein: CAYPVGSGLNEQFF
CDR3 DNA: TGTGCCTACCCGGTGGGTAGCGGGTTAAATGAGCAGTTCTTC

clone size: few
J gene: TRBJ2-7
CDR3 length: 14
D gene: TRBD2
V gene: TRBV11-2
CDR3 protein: CASSQAGGPYEQYF
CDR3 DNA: TGTGCCAGCAGCCAAGCGGGAGGGCCGTACGAGCAGTACTTC

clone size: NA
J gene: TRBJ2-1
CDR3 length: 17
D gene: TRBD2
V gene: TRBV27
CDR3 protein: CASTTNAGTSKYNEQFF
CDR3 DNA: TGTGCCAGCACCACTAATGCCGGGACTAGTAAGTACAATGAGCAGTTCTTC

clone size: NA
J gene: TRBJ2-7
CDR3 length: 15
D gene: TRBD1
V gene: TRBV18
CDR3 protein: CASSPVRDRDHEQYF
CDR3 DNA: TGTGCCAGCTCACCCGTTCGGGACAGGGACCACGAGCAGTACTTC

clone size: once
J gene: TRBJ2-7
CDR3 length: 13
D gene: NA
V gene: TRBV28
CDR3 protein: CASSLVQDYEQYF
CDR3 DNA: TGTGCCAGCAGTTTGGTTCAGGACTACGAGCAGTACTTC

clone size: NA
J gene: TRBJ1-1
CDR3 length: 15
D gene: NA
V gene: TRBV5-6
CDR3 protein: CASSTSHGGNTEAFF
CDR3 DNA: TGTGCCAGCAGCACGAGTCACGGGGGAAACACTGAAGCTTTCTTT

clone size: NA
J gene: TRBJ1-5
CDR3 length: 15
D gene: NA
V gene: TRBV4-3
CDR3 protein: CASSQGLRGDQPQHF
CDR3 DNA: TGCGCCAGCAGCCAAGGGCTGCGGGGGGATCAGCCCCAGCATTTT

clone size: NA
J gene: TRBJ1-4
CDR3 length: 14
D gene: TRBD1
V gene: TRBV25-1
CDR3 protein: CASSGRQGSEKLFF
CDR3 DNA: TGTGCCAGCAGTGGCCGACAGGGTAGTGAAAAACTGTTTTTT

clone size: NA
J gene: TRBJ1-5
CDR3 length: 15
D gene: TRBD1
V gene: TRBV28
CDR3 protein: CASSPRTGGSQPQHF
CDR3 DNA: TGTGCCAGCAGCCCGCGAACAGGGGGGTCTCAGCCCCAGCATTTT

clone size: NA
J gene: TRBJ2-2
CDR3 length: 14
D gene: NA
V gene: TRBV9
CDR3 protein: CASSVERVTGELFF
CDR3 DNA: TGTGCCAGCAGCGTAGAACGGGTAACCGGGGAGCTGTTTTTT

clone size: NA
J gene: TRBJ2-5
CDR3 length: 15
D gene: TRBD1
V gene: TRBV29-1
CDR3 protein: CSVYDTGVQQETQYF
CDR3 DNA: TGCAGCGTGTACGATACAGGGGTCCAACAAGAGACCCAGTACTTC

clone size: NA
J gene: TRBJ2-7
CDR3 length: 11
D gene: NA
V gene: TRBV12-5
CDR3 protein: CASELSYEQYF
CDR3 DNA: TGTGCTAGTGAACTCTCCTACGAGCAGTACTTC

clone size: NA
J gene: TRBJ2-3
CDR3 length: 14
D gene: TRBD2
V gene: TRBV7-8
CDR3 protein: CASRRLAGTDTQYF
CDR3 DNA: TGTGCCAGCAGAAGACTAGCAGGCACAGATACGCAGTATTTT

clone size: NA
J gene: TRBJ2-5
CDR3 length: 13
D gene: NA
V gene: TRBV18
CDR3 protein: CASSRSVSETQYF
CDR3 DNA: TGTGCCAGCTCACGAAGTGTGAGTGAGACCCAGTACTTC

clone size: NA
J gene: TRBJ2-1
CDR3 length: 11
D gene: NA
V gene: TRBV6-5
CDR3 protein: CASSQGAEQFF
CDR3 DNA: TGTGCCAGCAGTCAAGGAGCTGAGCAGTTCTTC

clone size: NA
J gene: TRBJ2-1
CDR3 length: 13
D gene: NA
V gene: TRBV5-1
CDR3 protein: CASSLPGYNEQFF
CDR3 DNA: TGCGCCAGCAGCTTGCCTGGCTACAATGAGCAGTTCTTC

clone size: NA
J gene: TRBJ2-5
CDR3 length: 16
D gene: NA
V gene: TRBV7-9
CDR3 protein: CASSLVRATGQETQYF
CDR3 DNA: TGTGCCAGCAGCTTAGTAAGGGCGACAGGACAAGAGACCCAGTACTTC

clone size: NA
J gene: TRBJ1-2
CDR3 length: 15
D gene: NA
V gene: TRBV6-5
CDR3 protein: CASSYSPPGANGYTF
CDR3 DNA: TGTGCCAGCAGTTACTCCCCCCCCGGGGCGAACGGCTACACCTTC

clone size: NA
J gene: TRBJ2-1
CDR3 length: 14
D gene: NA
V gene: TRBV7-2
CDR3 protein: CASSTDRAYNEQFF
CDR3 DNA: TGTGCCAGCAGCACCGACCGAGCTTACAATGAGCAGTTCTTC

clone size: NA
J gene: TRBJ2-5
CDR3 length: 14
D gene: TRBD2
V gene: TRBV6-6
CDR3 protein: CASSYGTSHETQYF
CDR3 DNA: TGTGCCAGCAGTTACGGGACTAGCCATGAGACCCAGTACTTC

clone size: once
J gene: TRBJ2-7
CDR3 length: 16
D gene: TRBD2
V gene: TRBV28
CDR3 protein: CASRQLAGGYLREQYF
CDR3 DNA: TGTGCCAGCAGACAACTAGCGGGAGGGTATTTACGGGAGCAGTACTTC

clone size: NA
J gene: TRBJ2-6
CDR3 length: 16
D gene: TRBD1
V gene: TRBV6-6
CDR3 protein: CASSTRTGAGANVLTF
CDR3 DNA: TGTGCCAGCAGTACGCGAACAGGGGCTGGGGCCAACGTCCTGACTTTC

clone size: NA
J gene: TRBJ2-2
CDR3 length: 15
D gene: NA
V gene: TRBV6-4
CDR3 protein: CASATDFANTGELFF
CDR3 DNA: TGTGCCAGCGCTACGGATTTTGCGAACACCGGGGAGCTGTTTTTT

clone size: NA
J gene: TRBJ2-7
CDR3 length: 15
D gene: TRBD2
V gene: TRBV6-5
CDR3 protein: CASSYNTAGGYEQYF
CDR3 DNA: TGTGCCAGCAGTTACAATACAGCGGGAGGGTACGAGCAGTACTTC

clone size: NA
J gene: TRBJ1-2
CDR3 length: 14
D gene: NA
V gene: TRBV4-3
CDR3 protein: CASSQGAPSEGYTF
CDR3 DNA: TGCGCCAGCAGCCAAGGGGCCCCATCGGAAGGCTACACCTTC

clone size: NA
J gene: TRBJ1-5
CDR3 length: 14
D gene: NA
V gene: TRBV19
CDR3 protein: CASSMRPTNQPQHF
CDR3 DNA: TGTGCCAGTAGTATGAGACCGACCAATCAGCCCCAGCATTTT

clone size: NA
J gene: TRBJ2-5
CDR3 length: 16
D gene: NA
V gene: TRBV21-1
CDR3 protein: CASSTQQGARQETQYF
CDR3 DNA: TGTGCCAGCAGCACTCAACAGGGGGCAAGGCAAGAGACCCAGTACTTC

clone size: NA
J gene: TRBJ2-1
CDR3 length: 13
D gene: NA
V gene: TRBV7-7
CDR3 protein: CASSASPYNEQFF
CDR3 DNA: TGTGCCAGCAGCGCCTCGCCCTACAATGAGCAGTTCTTC

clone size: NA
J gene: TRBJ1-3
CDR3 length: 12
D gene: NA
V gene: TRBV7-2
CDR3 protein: CASSSWGNTIYF
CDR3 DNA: TGTGCCAGCAGCTCCTGGGGTAACACCATATATTTT

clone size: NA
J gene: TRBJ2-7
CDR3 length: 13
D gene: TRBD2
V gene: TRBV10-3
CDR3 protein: CAISESGGYEQYF
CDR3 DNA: TGTGCCATCAGTGAGTCGGGAGGGTACGAGCAGTACTTC

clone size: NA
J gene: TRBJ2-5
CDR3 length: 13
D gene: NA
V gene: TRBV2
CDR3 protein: CASNRQAQETQYF
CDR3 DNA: TGTGCCAGCAACCGGCAGGCCCAAGAGACCCAGTACTTC

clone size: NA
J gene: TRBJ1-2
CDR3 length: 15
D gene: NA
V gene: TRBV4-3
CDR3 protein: CASSKRQVVSYGYTF
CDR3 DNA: TGCGCCAGCAGCAAACGACAGGTGGTGTCCTATGGCTACACCTTC

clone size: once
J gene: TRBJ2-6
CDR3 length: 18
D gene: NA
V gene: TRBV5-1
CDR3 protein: CASSWGVRGSSGANVLTF
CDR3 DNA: TGCGCCAGCAGCTGGGGTGTCAGGGGTAGCTCTGGGGCCAACGTCCTGACTTTC

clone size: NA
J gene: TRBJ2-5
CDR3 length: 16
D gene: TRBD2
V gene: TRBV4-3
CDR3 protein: CASSQGSSGSGETQYF
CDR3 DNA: TGCGCCAGCAGCCAAGGGTCTAGCGGGAGTGGAGAGACCCAGTACTTC

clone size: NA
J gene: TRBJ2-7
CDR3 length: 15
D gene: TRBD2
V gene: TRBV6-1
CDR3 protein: CASSALTSGSYEQYF
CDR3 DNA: TGTGCCAGCAGTGCCCTGACTAGCGGGAGTTACGAGCAGTACTTC

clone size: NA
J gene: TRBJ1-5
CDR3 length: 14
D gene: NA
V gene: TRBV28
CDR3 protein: CASSTPSPGQPQHF
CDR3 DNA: TGTGCCAGCAGCACGCCGTCTCCGGGTCAGCCCCAGCATTTT

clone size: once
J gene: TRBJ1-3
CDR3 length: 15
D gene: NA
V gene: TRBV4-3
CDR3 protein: CASSQDPDSGNTIYF
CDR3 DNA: TGCGCCAGCAGCCAAGATCCGGACTCTGGAAACACCATATATTTT

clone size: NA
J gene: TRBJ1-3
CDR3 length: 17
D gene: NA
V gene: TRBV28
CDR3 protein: CASSLPQGLGSGNTIYF
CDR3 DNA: TGTGCCAGCAGCCTTCCACAGGGTCTGGGCTCTGGAAACACCATATATTTT

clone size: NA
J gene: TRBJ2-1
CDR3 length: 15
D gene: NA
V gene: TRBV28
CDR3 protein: CASSSGGRVYNEQFF
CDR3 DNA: TGTGCCAGCAGTTCGGGGGGCAGGGTCTACAATGAGCAGTTCTTC